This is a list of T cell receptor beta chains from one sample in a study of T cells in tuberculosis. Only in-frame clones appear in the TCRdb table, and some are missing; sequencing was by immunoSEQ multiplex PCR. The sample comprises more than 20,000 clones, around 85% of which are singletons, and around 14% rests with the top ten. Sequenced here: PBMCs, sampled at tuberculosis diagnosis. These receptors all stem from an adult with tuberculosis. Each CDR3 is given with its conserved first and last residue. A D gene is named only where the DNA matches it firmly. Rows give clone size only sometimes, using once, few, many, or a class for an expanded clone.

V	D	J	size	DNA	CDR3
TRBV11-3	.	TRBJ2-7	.	TGTGCCAGCAGCTTAGATAACGAGCAGTACTTC	CASSLDNEQYF
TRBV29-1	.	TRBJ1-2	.	TGCAGCGTTGATCACCAGGGGCATGGCTACACCTTC	CSVDHQGHGYTF
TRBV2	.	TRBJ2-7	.	TGTGCCAGCCCAGATAGCGCCTACGAGCAGTACTTC	CASPDSAYEQYF
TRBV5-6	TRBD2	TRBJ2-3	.	TGTGCCAGCATCCTACTAGCGGGAGCCCCAGATACGCAGTATTTT	CASILLAGAPDTQYF
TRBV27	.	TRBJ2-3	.	TGTGCCAGCAGCTATAGCGGATATACGCAGTATTTT	CASSYSGYTQYF
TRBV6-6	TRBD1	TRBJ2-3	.	TGTGCCAGCAGTACCGACAGGGGCTACCCAGATACGCAGTATTTT	CASSTDRGYPDTQYF
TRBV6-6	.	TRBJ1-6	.	TGTGCCAGCAGCAGGGATGAAAATTCACCCCTCCACTTT	CASSRDENSPLHF
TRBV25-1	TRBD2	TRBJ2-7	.	TGTGCCAGCAGTGAAGCGGGAGAGACCTACGAGCAGTACTTC	CASSEAGETYEQYF
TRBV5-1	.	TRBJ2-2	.	TGCGCCAGCAGCCGGTTCGCCCCGAACACCGGGGAGCTGTTTTTT	CASSRFAPNTGELFF
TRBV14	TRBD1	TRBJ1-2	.	TGTGCCAGCAGCCTGACAGGGAACTATGGCTACACCTTC	CASSLTGNYGYTF
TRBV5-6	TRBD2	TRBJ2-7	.	TGTGCCAGCAGCACTCGACTAGCGGTCAGTCGGGAGCAGTACTTC	CASSTRLAVSREQYF
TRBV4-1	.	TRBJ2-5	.	TGCGCCAGCAGCCAAGATGCAGGGCTAGAGACCCAGTACTTC	CASSQDAGLETQYF
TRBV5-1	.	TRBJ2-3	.	TGCGCCAGCAGCTCCCTGTTAGTCCGCACAGATACGCAGTATTTT	CASSSLLVRTDTQYF
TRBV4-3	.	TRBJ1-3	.	TGCGCCAGCAGCCAAGAAATGGGAGAAGGAAACACCATATATTTT	CASSQEMGEGNTIYF
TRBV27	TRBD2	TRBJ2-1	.	TGTGCCAGCAGTTTCCGCCCGGGGCTAGCGGGAGGAATTGGGTCGAACAATGAGCAGTTCTTC	CASSFRPGLAGGIGSNNEQFF
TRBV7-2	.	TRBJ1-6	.	TGTGCCAGCAGTCGTCAGGGATCCAATTCACCCCTCCACTTT	CASSRQGSNSPLHF
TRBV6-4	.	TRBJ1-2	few	TGTGCCAGCAGTGAGGCGCCAGGAGAGCGGGTCGACTATGGCTACACCTTC	CASSEAPGERVDYGYTF
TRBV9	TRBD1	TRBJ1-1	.	TGTGCCAGCAGCGCCGACAGGGTTGGAAGAAACACTGAAGCTTTCTTT	CASSADRVGRNTEAFF
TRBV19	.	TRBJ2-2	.	TGTGCCAGTAGTATTAACGTCGGGAAGACCGGGGAGCTGTTTTTT	CASSINVGKTGELFF
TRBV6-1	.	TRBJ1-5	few	TGTGCCATGCAGAAGGAGGGAAATCAGCCCCAGCATTTT	CAMQKEGNQPQHF
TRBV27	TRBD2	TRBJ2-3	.	TGTGCCAGCAGTTTTTCTTTCGGTCGGGGGGGCCGGACAGATACGCAGTATTTT	CASSFSFGRGGRTDTQYF
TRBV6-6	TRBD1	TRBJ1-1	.	TGTGCCGCTGGCCAGGGGGCGCAGAGCACTGAAGCTTTCTTT	CAAGQGAQSTEAFF
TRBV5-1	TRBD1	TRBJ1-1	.	TGCGCCAGCAGCCTCGAGGGACAGGGTAACACTGAAGCTTTCTTT	CASSLEGQGNTEAFF
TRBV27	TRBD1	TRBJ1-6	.	TGTGCCAGCAGTCAAAGACAGGGTTATAATTCACCCCTCCACTTT	CASSQRQGYNSPLHF
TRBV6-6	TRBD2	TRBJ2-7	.	TGTGCCAGCAGTTACCAGGGGACTAGCGGGGGCTACGAGCAGTACTTC	CASSYQGTSGGYEQYF
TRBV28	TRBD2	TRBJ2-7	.	TGTGCCAGCAGTCTTACTAGCGGGTTAACCTACGAGCAGTACTTC	CASSLTSGLTYEQYF
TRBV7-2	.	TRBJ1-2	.	TGTGCCAGCAGCCCGGACCGGACATATGGCTACACCTTC	CASSPDRTYGYTF
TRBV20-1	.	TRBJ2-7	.	TGCAGTGCTGGCCTCCACGAGCAGTACTTC	CSAGLHEQYF
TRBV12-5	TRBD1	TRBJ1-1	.	TGTGCTAGTGGTTCGGGACAGTTGAACACTGAAGCTTTCTTT	CASGSGQLNTEAFF
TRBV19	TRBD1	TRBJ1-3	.	TGTGCCAGTAGTTACGACAGGGTACAGGTCCCTGGAAACACCATATATTTT	CASSYDRVQVPGNTIYF
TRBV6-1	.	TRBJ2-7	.	TGTGCCGGCTCGCTGAGCGCGGAACACGAGCAGTACTTC	CAGSLSAEHEQYF
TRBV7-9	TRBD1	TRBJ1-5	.	TGTGCCAGCAGCTGGACAGGGGACGAACAGCCCCAGCATTTT	CASSWTGDEQPQHF
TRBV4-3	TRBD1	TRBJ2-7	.	TGCGCCAGCAGCCAAGATATCGGGACAGGGATCTACGAGCAGTACTTC	CASSQDIGTGIYEQYF
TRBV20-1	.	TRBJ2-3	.	TGCAGTGCTAGAGACAAAAATACGCAGTATTTT	CSARDKNTQYF
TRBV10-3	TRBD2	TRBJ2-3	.	TGTGCCATCAGTGAGCGGGGGGGCCTAACAGATACGCAGTATTTT	CAISERGGLTDTQYF
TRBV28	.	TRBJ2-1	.	TGTGCCAGCAGTTTAGTGCAGATCAATGAGCAGTTCTTC	CASSLVQINEQFF
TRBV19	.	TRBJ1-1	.	TGTGCCAGTAGTATAGGTTCGGACTTCACTGAAGCTTTCTTT	CASSIGSDFTEAFF
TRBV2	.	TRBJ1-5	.	TGTGCCAGCAGGTACAGGGTGGCGAGAAATCAGCCCCAGCATTTT	CASRYRVARNQPQHF
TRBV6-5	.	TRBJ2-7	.	TGTGCCAGCAGGCCGCCACAGGGGGGGTACGAGCAGTACTTC	CASRPPQGGYEQYF
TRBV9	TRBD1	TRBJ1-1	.	TGTGCCAGCAGCTTCAGAGGGGGCCAGACTGAAGCTTTCTTT	CASSFRGGQTEAFF
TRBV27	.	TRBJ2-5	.	TGTGCCAGCACGCGCCTTGGCCTGGGCGAGACCCAGTACTTC	CASTRLGLGETQYF
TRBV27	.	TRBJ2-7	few	TGTGCCAGCAGTTTATTTTTCGACAGGTTTTTGGCCTACGAGCAGTACTTC	CASSLFFDRFLAYEQYF
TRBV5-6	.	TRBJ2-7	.	TGTGCCAGCAGCTTTTCCGGGAGCTCCTACGAGCAGTACTTC	CASSFSGSSYEQYF
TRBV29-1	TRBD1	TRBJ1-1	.	TGCAGCGTTTCGGACAGGGGGTACACTGAAGCTTTCTTT	CSVSDRGYTEAFF
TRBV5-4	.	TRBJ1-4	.	TGTGCCAGCAGCTTGGGGGGGCGCGTTGAAAAACTGTTTTTT	CASSLGGRVEKLFF